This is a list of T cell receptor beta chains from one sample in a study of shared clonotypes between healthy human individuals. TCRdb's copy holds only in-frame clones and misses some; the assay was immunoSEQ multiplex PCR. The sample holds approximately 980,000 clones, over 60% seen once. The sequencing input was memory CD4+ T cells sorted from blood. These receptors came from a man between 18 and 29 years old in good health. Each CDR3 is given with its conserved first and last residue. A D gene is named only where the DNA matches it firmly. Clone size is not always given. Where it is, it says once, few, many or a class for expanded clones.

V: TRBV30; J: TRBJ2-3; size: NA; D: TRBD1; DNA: TGTGCCTGGAGTGTAGGGGCAGGGGGTGTCACAGATACGCAGTATTTT; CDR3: CAWSVGAGGVTDTQYF
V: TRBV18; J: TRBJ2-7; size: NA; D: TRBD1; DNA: TGTGCCAGCTCACCATCCGGACAGGGGGGCCGCGAGCAGTACTTC; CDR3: CASSPSGQGGREQYF
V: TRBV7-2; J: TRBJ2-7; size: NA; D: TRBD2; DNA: TGTGCCAGCAGCCCGTCCCGGGGCGGGAGGCAGTCCTACGAGCAGTACTTC; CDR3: CASSPSRGGRQSYEQYF
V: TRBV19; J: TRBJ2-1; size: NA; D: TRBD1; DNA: TGTGCCAGTAGACAAGACAGGGAAAATGAGCAGTTCTTC; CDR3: CASRQDRENEQFF
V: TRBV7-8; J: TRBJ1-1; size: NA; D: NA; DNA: TGTGCCAGCAGCTTAATGGGACGGGAGGACACTGAAGCTTTCTTT; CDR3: CASSLMGREDTEAFF
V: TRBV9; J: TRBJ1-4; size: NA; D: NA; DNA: TGTGCCAGCAGCGTAGGATCGTCCCGGGGAAATAATGAAAAACTGTTTTTT; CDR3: CASSVGSSRGNNEKLFF
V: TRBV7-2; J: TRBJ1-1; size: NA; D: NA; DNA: TGTGCCAGCAGCCCGTCAAGTCTGAGCACTGAAGCTTTCTTT; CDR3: CASSPSSLSTEAFF
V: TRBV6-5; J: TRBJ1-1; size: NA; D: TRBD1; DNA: TGTGCCAGCACCAGGACAGGGGTAAACACTGAAGCTTTCTTT; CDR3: CASTRTGVNTEAFF
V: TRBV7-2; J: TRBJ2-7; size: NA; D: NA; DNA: TGTGCCAGCAGATTAGTCGGTACCTACGAGCAGTACTTC; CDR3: CASRLVGTYEQYF
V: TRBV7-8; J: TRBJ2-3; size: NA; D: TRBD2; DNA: TGTGCCAGCAGCCCGGGGACTAGCGGCACAGATACGCAGTATTTT; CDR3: CASSPGTSGTDTQYF
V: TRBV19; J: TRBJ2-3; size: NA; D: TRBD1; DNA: TGTGCCAGCAACAGGGGGCTGGCGACAGATACGCAGTATTTT; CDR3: CASNRGLATDTQYF
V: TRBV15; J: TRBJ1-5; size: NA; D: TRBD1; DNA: TGTGCCACCAGCAGAGAGGGGACAGGGGCTCAGCCCCAGCATTTT; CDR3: CATSREGTGAQPQHF
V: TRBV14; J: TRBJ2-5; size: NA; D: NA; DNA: TGTGCCAGCAGCCCCGCCTACGGGAGACAAGAGACCCAGTACTTC; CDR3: CASSPAYGRQETQYF
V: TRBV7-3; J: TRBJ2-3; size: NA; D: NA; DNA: TGTGCCAGCAGCTTAAACTCCCGGTGGGATACGCAGTATTTT; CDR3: CASSLNSRWDTQYF
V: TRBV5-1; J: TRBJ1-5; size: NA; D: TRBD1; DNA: TGCGCCAGCAGGACAGGGCCCAATCAGCCCCAGCATTTT; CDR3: CASRTGPNQPQHF
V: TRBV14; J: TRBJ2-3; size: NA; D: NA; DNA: TGTGCCAGCAGCGGATTTAGCACAGATACGCAGTATTTT; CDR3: CASSGFSTDTQYF
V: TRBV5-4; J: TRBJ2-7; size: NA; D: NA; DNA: TGTGCCAGCAGCCCGGATGGGGTTAGATCCTACGAGCAGTACTTC; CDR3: CASSPDGVRSYEQYF
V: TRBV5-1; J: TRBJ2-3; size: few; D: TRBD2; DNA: TGCGCCAGCAGCTTGCCCCTAGCGGGGAACACAGATACGCAGTATTTT; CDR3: CASSLPLAGNTDTQYF
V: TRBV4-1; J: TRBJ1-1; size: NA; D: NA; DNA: TGCGCCAGCAGCCAAACCCGGAACACTGAAGCTTTCTTT; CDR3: CASSQTRNTEAFF
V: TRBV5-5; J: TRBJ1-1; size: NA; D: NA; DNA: TGTGCCAGCAGCCCTTCTCCCACAGGGAACACTGAAGCTTTCTTT; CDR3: CASSPSPTGNTEAFF
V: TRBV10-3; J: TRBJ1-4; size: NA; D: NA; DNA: TGTGCCATCAGTGAGTCGAGGGGTTTGATTGAAAAACTGTTTTTT; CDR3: CAISESRGLIEKLFF
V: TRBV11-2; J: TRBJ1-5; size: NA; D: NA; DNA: TGTGCCAGCAGCTTAGATCCCTGGGGGGGACGACAGCATTTT; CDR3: CASSLDPWGGRQHF
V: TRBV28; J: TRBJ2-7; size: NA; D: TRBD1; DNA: TGTGCCAGCAGAAGGGGGCCCTACGAGCAGTACTTC; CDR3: CASRRGPYEQYF
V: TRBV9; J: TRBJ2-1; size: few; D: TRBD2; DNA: TGTGCCAGCAGCGAGACTAGCGGGAATGCCTACAATGAGCAGTTCTTC; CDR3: CASSETSGNAYNEQFF
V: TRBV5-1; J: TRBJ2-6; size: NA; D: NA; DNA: TGCGCCAGCAGCTTACAGGGTGCTGGGGCCAACGTCCTGACTTTC; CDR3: CASSLQGAGANVLTF
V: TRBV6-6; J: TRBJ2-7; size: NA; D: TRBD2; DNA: TGTGCCAGCAGTCTTGGACTAGCGGGGGCCGACTACGAGCAGTACTTC; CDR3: CASSLGLAGADYEQYF
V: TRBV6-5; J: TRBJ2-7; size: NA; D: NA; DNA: TGTGCCAGCACCCACGCCAGTAGGGGCGAGCAGTACTTC; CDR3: CASTHASRGEQYF
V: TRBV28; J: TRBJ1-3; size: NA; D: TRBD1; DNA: TGTGCCAGCAGTTTCCAGGGGGCTGGAAACACCATATATTTT; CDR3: CASSFQGAGNTIYF
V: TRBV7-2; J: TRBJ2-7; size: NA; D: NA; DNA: TGTGCCAGCAGCTTAGACAGGACATATTTATACGAGCAGTACTTC; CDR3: CASSLDRTYLYEQYF
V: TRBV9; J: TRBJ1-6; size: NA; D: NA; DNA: TGTGCCAGCAGCGTAGGGGCAGGAGGGGCCCCCCTCCACTTT; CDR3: CASSVGAGGAPLHF
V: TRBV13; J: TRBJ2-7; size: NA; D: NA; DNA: TGTGCCAGCAGCTTAGGGGACTTCAGGAGCTCCTACGAGCAGTACTTC; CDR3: CASSLGDFRSSYEQYF
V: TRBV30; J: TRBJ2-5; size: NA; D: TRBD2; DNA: TGTGCCTGGGGCCACGGGAGGGCCAAAGAGACCCAGTACTTC; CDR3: CAWGHGRAKETQYF
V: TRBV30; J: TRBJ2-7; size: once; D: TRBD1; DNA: TGTGCCTGGAGTGCAGACAGGGATGGGTCCTACGAGCAGTACTTC; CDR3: CAWSADRDGSYEQYF
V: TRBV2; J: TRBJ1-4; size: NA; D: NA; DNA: TGTGCCAGCAGCCGCCGGGGGACGAATGAAAAACTGTTTTTT; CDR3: CASSRRGTNEKLFF
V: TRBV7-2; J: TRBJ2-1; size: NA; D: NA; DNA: TGTGCCAGCAGCATTTATACCGGGTCCCTGAATGAGCAGTTCTTC; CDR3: CASSIYTGSLNEQFF
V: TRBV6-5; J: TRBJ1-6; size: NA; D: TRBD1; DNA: TGTGCCAGCAGTTACGGGACAGAGAATTCACCCCTCCACTTT; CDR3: CASSYGTENSPLHF
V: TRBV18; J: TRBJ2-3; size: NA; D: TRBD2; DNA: TGTGCCAGCCAGGGAGCGGGATGGACAGATACGCAGTATTTT; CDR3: CASQGAGWTDTQYF
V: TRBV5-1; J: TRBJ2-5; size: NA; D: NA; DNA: TGCGCCAGCTCCCCACGGTTTCAAGAGACCCAGTACTTC; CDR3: CASSPRFQETQYF
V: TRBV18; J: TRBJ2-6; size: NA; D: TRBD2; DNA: TGTGCCAGCTCACCAAAGCGGGCTAGCGGGAGTTCTGGGGCCAACGTCCTGACTTTC; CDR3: CASSPKRASGSSGANVLTF
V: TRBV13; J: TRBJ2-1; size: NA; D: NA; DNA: TGTGCCAGCACCGGTTTGAGCTCCTACAATGAGCAGTTCTTC; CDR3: CASTGLSSYNEQFF
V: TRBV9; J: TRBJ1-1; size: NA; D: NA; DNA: TGTGCCAGCAGCGTAGGTAGGGGGGCTGAAGCTTTCTTT; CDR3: CASSVGRGAEAFF
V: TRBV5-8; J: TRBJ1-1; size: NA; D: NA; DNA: TGTGCCAGCAGCCCTGGCGGGGCTGAAGCTTTCTTT; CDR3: CASSPGGAEAFF
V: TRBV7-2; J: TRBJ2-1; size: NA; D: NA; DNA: TGTGCCAGCAGCTTAGACAGGATCTACAATGAGCAGTTCTTC; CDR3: CASSLDRIYNEQFF
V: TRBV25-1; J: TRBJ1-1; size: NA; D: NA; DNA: TGTGCCAGCAGCAGGACGGAGGGCACTGAAGCTTTCTTT; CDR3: CASSRTEGTEAFF
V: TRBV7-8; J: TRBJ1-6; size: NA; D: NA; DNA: TGTGCCAGCAGCGGGGGGCAAAGCTCCTATAATTCACCCCTCCACTTT; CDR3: CASSGGQSSYNSPLHF
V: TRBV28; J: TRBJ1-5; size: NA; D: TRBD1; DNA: TGTGCCAGCACGGGCGGGACAGTTAATCAGCCCCAGCATTTT; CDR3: CASTGGTVNQPQHF
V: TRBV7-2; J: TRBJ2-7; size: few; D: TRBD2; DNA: TGTGCCAGCAGCCAAAGACTAGCGGTCTACGAGCAGTACTTC; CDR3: CASSQRLAVYEQYF
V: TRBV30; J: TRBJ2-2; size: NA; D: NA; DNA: TGTGCCTGGAGCGCTGGTTGGGGGAACACCGGGGAGCTGTTTTTT; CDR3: CAWSAGWGNTGELFF
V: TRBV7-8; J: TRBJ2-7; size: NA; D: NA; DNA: TGTGCCAGCAGCTCGGGGGCGGTTGGCTACGAGCAGTACTTC; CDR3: CASSSGAVGYEQYF
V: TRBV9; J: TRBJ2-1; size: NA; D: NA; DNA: TGTGCCAGCAGCCCCACAGGGCGCGACAATGAGCAGTTCTTC; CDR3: CASSPTGRDNEQFF
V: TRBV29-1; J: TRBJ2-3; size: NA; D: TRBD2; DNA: TGCAGCGTTGGGATCGGGACTAGCGGGGGTGATACGCAGTATTTT; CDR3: CSVGIGTSGGDTQYF
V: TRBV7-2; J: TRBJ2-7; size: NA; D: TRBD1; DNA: TGTGCCAGCAGCTCGACAGGGACATTACGAGAACAGTACTTC; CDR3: CASSSTGTLREQYF
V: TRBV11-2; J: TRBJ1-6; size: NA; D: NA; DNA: TGTGCCAGCAGCCCCATGCCCGGTAATTCACCCCTCCACTTT; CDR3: CASSPMPGNSPLHF
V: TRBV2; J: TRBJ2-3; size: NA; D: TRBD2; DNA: TGTGCCAGCAGTGTCCTAGCGGGCACAGATACGCAGTATTTT; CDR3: CASSVLAGTDTQYF
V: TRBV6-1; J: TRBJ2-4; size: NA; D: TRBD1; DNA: TGTGCCACCGCCGGGACAGAAAACATTCAGTACTTC; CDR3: CATAGTENIQYF
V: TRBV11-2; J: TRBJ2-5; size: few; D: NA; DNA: TGTGCCAGCAGCCCTATTTTGAGAGAGACCCAGTACTTC; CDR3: CASSPILRETQYF
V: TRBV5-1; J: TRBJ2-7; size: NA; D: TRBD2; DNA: TGCGCCAGCAGCCCGATAGCGGGGAGCGACGAGCAGTACTTC; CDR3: CASSPIAGSDEQYF